A single count supports the clone carrying this T cell receptor beta chain. The germline V gene encodes CDR1 MNHEY and CDR2 SVGAGI. Trimming cost V 2 bases and J 7 bases, with 14 bases left between them. This CDR3 has 15 residues. The data are from a study of blood T cell repertoires in COVID-19. Study background: Acute-phase and convalescent COVID-19 samples originated in the United States, Italy and Spain. The cDNA or gDNA used as material had been derived from T cells, B-cell-depleted T cells, or PBMCs.

Original processing methods: Estimation of nucleated cell counts was performed using reference gene primer amplification. Profiled with immunoSEQ multiplex PCR; TCRdb holds only in-frame clones, not every one. Clone size and V and J calls were adopted from that table, with D and trimming inferred from the DNA. This table holds 200,000 or so clones, 84% found once. V gene TRBV6-5 combines with J gene TRBJ1-4; perhaps TRBD1 as D (5 bases). Sequenced: peripheral blood. This receptor was obtained from a woman in her sixties or seventies with acute or convalescent COVID-19. CDR3 DNA sequence: TGTGCCAGCAGTTACAGGTCGGGGCGGGGTGAAAAACTGTTTTTT. This sequence encodes CASSYRSGRGEKLFF.